These 10 T cell receptor beta chains originate from one sample sequenced in a study of breast tumors, draining lymph nodes, adjacent tissues. One entry per CDR3 protein, called by TCRdb with MiXCR from the multiplex PCR reads. This table holds about 31,000 distinct CDR3 sequences, about 63% found once. The sequencing sample was made of breast tumor tissue. These receptors came from a female donor with breast cancer. Some clones in this sample may be carry-over from other donors' samples.

The chain couples TRBV20-1 to TRBJ2-7; D gene uncertain. The germline gives CDR1 DFQATT, CDR2 SNEGSKA (reference sequence). The CDR3 extends over 13 amino acids. Trimming left V 4 bases short and J 6 bases short, with 16 bases between. Written as DNA, the CDR3 is TGCAGTGCTACTCCACCGGACGGAACCGAGCAGTACGTC. It yields the protein CSATPPDGTEQYV.

The chain has TRBV20-1 and TRBJ2-3; possible D gene TRBD2, 6 bases. V lost 3 bases to trimming and J lost 3 bases, with 10 bases between them. This CDR3 region has 13 residues. From germline, CDR1 is DFQATT and CDR2 SNEGSKA (reference sequence). This CDR3 reads CSAREGSTDTQYF. The CDR3 DNA sequence: TGCAGTGCTAGGGAGGGGTCGACAGATACGCAGTATTTT.

The V gene is TRBV7-3, the J gene TRBJ1-2; D is perhaps TRBD1 (5 bases). CDR1 is SGHTA, CDR2 FQGTGA, per germline. The V end lost 5 bases, the J end lost 5 bases, and 18 bases lay between the germline ends. This CDR3 has 15 amino acids. Written as DNA, the CDR3 is TGTGCCAGCAGCCCCCTCGGAGGGGAGGTATATGGCTACACCTTC. It encodes CASSPLGGEVYGYTF.

The chain carries TRBV7-9 and TRBJ1-6; possible D gene TRBD1, 5 bases. V was cut by 5 bases and J by 2 bases, with 16 bases left in between. The CDR3 has 17 amino acids. CDR1 is SEHNR, CDR2 FQNEAQ, per germline (reference sequence). CDR3 nucleotide sequence: TGTGCCAGCAGCCTAAGTTTCGGACACACCTATAATTCACCCCTCCACTTT. Protein product: CASSLSFGHTYNSPLHF.

This clonotype was observed many times. This chain links TRBV20-1 with TRBJ2-2, with D possibly TRBD2 on 7 matching bases. The V gene lost 1 base and the J gene lost 4 bases, with 16 bases spanning the gap. CDR3 length equals 16 residues. CDR1 is DFQATT and CDR2 is SNEGSKA in the germline V gene (reference sequence). This CDR3 is CSARVLSGGRTGELFF. The DNA of the CDR3 is TGCAGTGCTAGAGTCCTTTCCGGGGGGCGCACCGGGGAGCTGTTTTTT.

This clonotype is labeled medium-sized. In DNA, the CDR3 is TGCAGTGCTAGGGGGGACAGAGAATACGAGCAGTACTTC. It encodes CSARGDREYEQYF. The chain couples TRBV20-1 to TRBJ2-7; TRBD1 aligns across 7 bases. Trimming took 3 bases from V and 4 from J; bases not matched to a gene: 6. Germline values: CDR1 DFQATT, CDR2 SNEGSKA (reference sequence). The CDR3 consists of 13 residues.

CDR3 nucleotides: TGCAGTGCTCCGGACAGGGGGCGAGAGACCCAGTACTTC. It codes for CSAPDRGRETQYF. This chain uses TRBV20-1 with TRBJ2-5; the match to TRBD1 covers 11 bases. This CDR3 comprises 13 residues. V shed 5 bases and J 4 bases; nucleotides not matched to a gene: 3. CDR1 and CDR2 from the germline V gene are DFQATT and SNEGSKA (reference sequence).

The rearrangement links TRBV2 to TRBJ2-7; 10 nucleotides agree with TRBD2. This CDR3 has 15 residues. CDR1 and CDR2 from the germline V gene are SNHLY and FYNNEI. The ends lost 3 bases at V and 7 bases at J; junction bases unmatched: 9. The CDR3 nucleotides read TGTGCCAGCAGTGACTTGACTAGCGGGCCGGCAGAGCAGTACTTC. Translated: CASSDLTSGPAEQYF.

This clonotype was counted a single time. V usage is TRBV20-1 and J usage is TRBJ1-5; 8 nucleotides align to TRBD1. V lost 3 bases to trimming and J lost 2 bases; unmatched junction nucleotides: 0. This CDR3 is built from 13 residues. Germline lookup yields CDR1 DFQATT and CDR2 SNEGSKA (reference sequence). The CDR3 loop is CSARDRGNQPQHF. The CDR3 DNA follows: TGCAGTGCTAGGGACAGGGGCAATCAGCCCCAGCATTTT.

On this clonotype: Sequence at one end of the junction differs from germline and may be a read error. This rearrangement joins TRBV7-6 to TRBJ2-1, with TRBD2 identical over 10 bases. The CDR3 is made up of 14 amino acids. Germline CDR1 and CDR2: SGHVS and FNYEAQ. CDR3 nucleotide sequence: TGTGCTAGCAGCGCCCGACTAGCGGGTAATGAGCAGCTCTTC. Translating it yields CASSARLAGNEQLF.